This TCR beta chain emerged from a study of cytomegalovirus exposure and HLA in healthy donors. Study-level results: Later on, an analysis found that several of the most significant clusters appeared to be linked to common viral pathogens, which included parvovirus B19. A later analysis, which compared TCR beta chains of equal frequency, found the HLA-associated ones more clonally expanded.

About this clone itself: What it recognizes is unknown.

In the PCR, 60 Vbeta and 13 Jbeta primers were used. Measured with immunoSEQ multiplex PCR; TCRdb has only the in-frame clones, and not every one. The sample holds roughly 51,000 clones. Germline V lookup: CDR1 MNHNS, CDR2 SASEGT. V shed 4 bases and J 3 bases; nucleotides not matched to a gene: 4. This CDR3 comprises 15 residues. The sequenced sample consisted of PBMCs. The chain joins TRBV6-1 to TRBJ1-5; 9 bases fit TRBD1. The receptor comes from a woman between 50 and 59 years old in good health and CMV-seropositive. The CDR3 region has the DNA TGTGCCAGCAGTGGACGGGACAGGGTCAATCAGCCCCAGCATTTT. Translated: CASSGRDRVNQPQHF.